The clone carrying this TCR beta chain has at least ten counts. Its target is unknown. The data originate from a study of T-cell reconstitution after alpha-beta-depleted transplantation in children. Findings and caveats of the study: TCRbeta diversity was high at day 60 in some patients (a result of surviving recipient T cells and thymic progenitors). Most T-cell counts and diversity one year after the transplant came from T cells that were newly produced. As was reported, about two months after transplant, alpha-beta T cells came from several hundred expanded graft clones.

Preparing the TCRbeta library involved the use of unique molecular identifiers. A single record per CDR3 protein comes from TCRdb applying MiXCR to the PCR reads. The sample lists fewer than 35,000 distinct CDR3 sequences, 6.4% occurring once. The specimen comprised peripheral blood, sampled 60 days after TCRalphabeta/CD19-depleted stem cell transplant. The clonotype comes from a child in the first two years of life who had a stem cell transplant for acute myeloid leukemia, so the T cells may come from the graft donor.

CDR3 nucleotides: TGTGCCACCAGCAGAGTTCGGAGCGGGGATTTCCTGTTTTTT. Its translation: CATSRVRSGDFLFF. The V and J genes are TRBV15 and TRBJ2-2; 7 nucleotides line up with TRBD2. The junction had 10 bases not matched to a gene; V was cut back by 1 base and J by 14 bases. CDR3 length: 14 residues. Germline loops: CDR1 LNHNV, CDR2 YYDKDF (reference sequence).